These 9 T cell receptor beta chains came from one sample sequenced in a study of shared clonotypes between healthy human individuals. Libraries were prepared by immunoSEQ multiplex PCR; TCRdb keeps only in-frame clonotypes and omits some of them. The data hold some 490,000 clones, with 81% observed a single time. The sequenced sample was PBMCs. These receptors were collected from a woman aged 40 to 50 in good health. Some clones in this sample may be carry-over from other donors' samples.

The CDR3 DNA reads TGTGCCAGCAGCGCAAGGAGGCTATCTTCTGGGGAGCTGTTTTTT. Its protein is CASSARRLSSGELFF. This rearrangement joins TRBV7-2 to TRBJ2-2, with a weak D call TRBD2 (5 bases). CDR3 length: 15 residues. The V end lost 5 bases, the J end lost 8 bases, and 18 bases lay between the germline ends. CDR1 and CDR2 from the germline V gene are SGHTA and FQGNSA.

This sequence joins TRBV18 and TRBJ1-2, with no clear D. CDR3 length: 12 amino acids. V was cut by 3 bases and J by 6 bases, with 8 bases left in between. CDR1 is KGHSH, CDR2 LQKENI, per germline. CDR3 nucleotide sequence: TGTGCCAGCTCACCGCGGTTTGATGGCTACACCTTC. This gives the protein CASSPRFDGYTF.

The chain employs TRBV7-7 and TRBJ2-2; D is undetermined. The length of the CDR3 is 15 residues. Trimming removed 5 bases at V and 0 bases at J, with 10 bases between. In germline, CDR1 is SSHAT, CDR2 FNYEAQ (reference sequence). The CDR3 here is CASSQDQANTGELFF. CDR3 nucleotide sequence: TGTGCCAGCAGCCAGGACCAAGCGAACACCGGGGAGCTGTTTTTT.

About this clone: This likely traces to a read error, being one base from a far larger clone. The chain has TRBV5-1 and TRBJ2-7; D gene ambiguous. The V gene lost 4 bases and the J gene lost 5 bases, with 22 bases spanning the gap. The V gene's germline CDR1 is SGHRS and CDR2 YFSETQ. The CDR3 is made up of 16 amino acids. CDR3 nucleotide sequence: TGCGCCAGCAGCCCCTCAGGTGTGGCGGACCCCCACGAGCAGTACTTC. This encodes CASSPSGVADPHEQYF.

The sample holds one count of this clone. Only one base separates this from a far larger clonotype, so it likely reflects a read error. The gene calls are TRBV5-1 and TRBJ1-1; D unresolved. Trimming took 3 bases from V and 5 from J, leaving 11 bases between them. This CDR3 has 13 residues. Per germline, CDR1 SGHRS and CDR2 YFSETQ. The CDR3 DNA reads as TGCGCCAGCAGCTGTGACACTAGGACTGAAGCTTTCTTT. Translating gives CASSCDTRTEAFF.

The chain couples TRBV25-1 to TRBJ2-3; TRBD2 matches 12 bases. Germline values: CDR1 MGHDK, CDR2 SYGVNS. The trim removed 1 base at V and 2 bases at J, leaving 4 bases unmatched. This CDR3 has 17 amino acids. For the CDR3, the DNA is TGTGCCAGCAGTGAATTCGGACTAGCGGGATTCACAGATACGCAGTATTTT. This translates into CASSEFGLAGFTDTQYF.

CDR3 in amino acids: CASSVEGGPTNEKLFF. As DNA, the CDR3 is TGTGCCAGCAGTGTCGAGGGAGGCCCAACTAATGAAAAACTGTTTTTT. J is TRBJ1-4 and V is TRBV6-1, with unresolved D. This CDR3 is built from 16 residues. Trimming cost V 4 bases and J 0 bases, with 12 bases left between them. Germline V gene data show CDR1 as MNHNS and CDR2 as SASEGT.

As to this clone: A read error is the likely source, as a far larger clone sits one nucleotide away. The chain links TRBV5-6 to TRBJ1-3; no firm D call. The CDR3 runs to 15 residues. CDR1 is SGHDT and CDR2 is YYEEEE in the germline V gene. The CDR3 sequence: CVSSYRPVGGNTIYF. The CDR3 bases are TGTGTCAGCAGTTACCGCCCCGTCGGCGGAAACACCATATATTTT.

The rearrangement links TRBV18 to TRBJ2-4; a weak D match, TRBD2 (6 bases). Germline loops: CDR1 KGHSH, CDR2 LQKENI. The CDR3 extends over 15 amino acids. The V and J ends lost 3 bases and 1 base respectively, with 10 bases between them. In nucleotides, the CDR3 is TGTGCCAGCTCACCGGACGGGACTGCCAAAAACATTCAGTACTTC. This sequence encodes CASSPDGTAKNIQYF.